Shown below are 32 T cell receptor beta chains from a single sample sequenced in a study of T cell repertoires in cytomegalovirus infection. Each CDR3 protein is one row after TCRdb ran MiXCR on the reads. The profile shows 350,000 to 550,000 distinct CDR3 sequences, about 33% of them singletons. Sequencing used PBMCs. The receptors were gathered from a human donor in good health (CMV status not recorded). Some clones in this sample may be carry-over from other donors' samples.

This clonotype was counted between two and nine times. This rearrangement joins TRBV2 to TRBJ1-2; D call uncertain. The CDR3 sequence is 13 residues long. Germline CDR1 and CDR2: SNHLY and FYNNEI. V was clipped by 3 bases and J by 8 bases, with 13 bases between them. The CDR3 bases are TGTGCCAGCAGTGATAGGGCCGCTGGGGGCTACACCTTC. It is translated as CASSDRAAGGYTF.

This clonotype was seen a handful of times. The chain joins TRBV12-3 or TRBV12-4 to TRBJ1-5; D unclear. The CDR3 sequence is 12 residues long. Between the trimmed V and J ends, which lost 2 bases and 5 bases, there was a span of 4 bases. Here the CDR3 DNA reads TGTGCCAGCAGTTTAAAGGATCAGCCCCAGCATTTT. Translating it yields CASSLKDQPQHF.

This clonotype was seen more than once but under ten times. The V and J genes are TRBV11-2 and TRBJ2-1; D is undetermined. This CDR3 has 20 amino acids. CDR1 is SGHAT, CDR2 FQNNGV, per germline. Between the trimmed V and J ends, which lost 1 base and 2 bases, there was a span of 24 bases. The CDR3 here is CASSLAPSENLLPAYNEQFF. CDR3 DNA sequence: TGTGCCAGCAGCTTAGCACCGTCCGAGAATCTCCTTCCGGCCTACAATGAGCAGTTCTTC.

In this sample, this clonotype turned up many times. V is TRBV7-8 and J is TRBJ1-1; 9 nucleotides align to TRBD1. The CDR3 consists of 14 residues. Trimming took 0 bases from V and 11 from J; bases not matched to a gene: 7. Per the germline V gene, CDR1 is SGHVS and CDR2 is FQNEAQ. Here the CDR3 reads CASSLATGGSAAFF. The CDR3 DNA sequence: TGTGCCAGCAGCTTAGCTACAGGGGGCAGTGCGGCTTTCTTT.

This chain's CDR3 is CASSYSHLETQYF. The DNA for the CDR3 is TGTGCCAGCAGTTACTCGCATCTAGAGACCCAGTACTTC. The V gene is TRBV6-5, the J gene TRBJ2-5; D unresolved. Germline V gives CDR1 MNHEY, CDR2 SVGAGI. This CDR3 spans 13 amino acids. V was shortened by 0 bases and J by 4 bases, with 6 bases between the two germline ends.

This chain links TRBV24-1 with TRBJ2-3, with D perhaps TRBD2 (6 bases). The V gene's germline CDR1 is KGHDR and CDR2 SFDVKD. This CDR3 is 13 amino acids long. Trimming stripped 7 bases from V and 3 bases from J, with 10 bases between. The CDR3 coding sequence is TGTGCCACCAGGGGACTCGGGACAGATACGCAGTATTTT. It specifies CATRGLGTDTQYF.

There are a few counts of this clonotype. The V gene is TRBV10-2, the J gene TRBJ1-2; D gene ambiguous. CDR1 WSHSY and CDR2 SAAADI come from the germline V gene. The germline V and J ends were trimmed by 6 bases and 2 bases, with 10 bases remaining between them. This CDR3 region has 13 residues. The CDR3, as DNA: TGCGCCAGCAGGCCGTCGGGGAACTATGGCTACACCTTC. Protein: CASRPSGNYGYTF.

The chain is built from TRBV7-8 and TRBJ1-1; D is undetermined. Germline CDR1 and CDR2: SGHVS and FQNEAQ. Trimming removed 1 base from V and 4 bases from J, with 13 bases in between. The CDR3 sequence is 15 residues long. The CDR3 nucleotides are TGTGCCAGCAGCTTAGTGAACCTCCGCTTCACTGAAGCTTTCTTT. It encodes CASSLVNLRFTEAFF.

V and J are TRBV14 and TRBJ1-6; D is perhaps TRBD1 (5 bases). This CDR3 spans 14 amino acids. Germline V CDR1 and CDR2: SGHDN, FVKESK. Trimming shortened V by 1 base and J by 9 bases, and 10 bases separated the two germline ends. The DNA for the CDR3 is TGTGCCAGCAGCCAAGCGCAGGGAGGTTCACCCCTCCACTTT. Its protein product is CASSQAQGGSPLHF.

There are a few counts of this clonotype. CDR3 sequence (DNA): TGTGCCAGCATCTCCCCAGGGTCCAGCGGCTACACCTTC. Protein: CASISPGSSGYTF. This chain joins TRBV28 and TRBJ1-2, with D perhaps matching TRBD1 (5 bases). V was cut by 7 bases and J by 8 bases, with 17 bases left in between. The CDR3 spans 13 residues. Germline CDR1 reads MDHEN; CDR2 reads SYDVKM.

This clonotype was seen many times. The rearrangement joins TRBV11-1 to TRBJ2-7; a possible D gene is TRBD2 (6 bases). Between the trimmed V and J ends, which lost 5 bases and 4 bases, there was a span of 18 bases. CDR1 and CDR2 (germline): SGHAT, FQDESV (reference sequence). The CDR3 has 15 amino acids. CDR3 in amino acids: CASSPTGGAVYEQYF. The CDR3 coding sequence is TGTGCCAGCAGCCCCACTGGCGGGGCCGTTTACGAGCAGTACTTC. The entire variable domain, with the rest obtained from reference TRBV11-1 and TRBJ2-7, is as follows: EAEVAQSPRYKITEKSQAVAFWCDPISGHATLYWYRQILGQGPELLVQFQDESVVDDSQLPKDRFSAERLKGVDSTLKIQPAELGDSAMYLCASSPTGGAVYEQYFGPGTRLTVT.

The chain employs TRBV28 and TRBJ1-1; no clear D gene. The CDR3 is 13 residues long. V was cut by 7 bases and J by 1 base, with 10 bases left in between. Per the germline V gene, CDR1 is MDHEN and CDR2 is SYDVKM. The CDR3 region is CASKAVGNTEAFF. The CDR3 coding sequence is TGTGCCAGCAAGGCCGTTGGGAACACTGAAGCTTTCTTT.

Comment on this clonotype: A read error may be the cause here, since a much bigger clone is one base away. This chain connects TRBV7-9 to TRBJ1-2; D may be TRBD1 (5 bases). Germline V CDR1 and CDR2: SEHNR, FQNEAQ (reference sequence). V gave up 6 bases and J gave up 0 bases, with 14 bases separating them. This CDR3 is built from 15 residues. The DNA for the CDR3 is TGTGCCAGCAGTAACGGGACGGCTACTAACTATGGCTACACCTTC. It yields the protein CASSNGTATNYGYTF.

The chain couples TRBV5-5 to TRBJ2-1, with D hard to call. The CDR3 consists of 16 residues. Germline values: CDR1 SGHKS, CDR2 YYEKEE (reference sequence). Trimming removed 4 bases from V and 2 bases from J, with 16 bases in between. The CDR3 DNA reads TGTGCCAGCAGCCCCCAGTCAACAGCCACCTACAATGAGCAGTTCTTC. This sequence encodes CASSPQSTATYNEQFF.

The rearrangement uses TRBV11-2 and TRBJ1-2; D is ambiguous. The CDR3 is made up of 15 amino acids. Trimming left V 1 base short and J 0 bases short, with 9 bases between. CDR1 is SGHAT, CDR2 FQNNGV, per germline. Here the CDR3 reads CASSLALPANYGYTF. The CDR3 coding sequence is TGTGCCAGCAGCTTAGCTTTGCCAGCTAACTATGGCTACACCTTC. Full variable domain (missing parts from reference TRBV11-2 and TRBJ1-2): EAGVAQSPRYKIIEKRQSVAFWCNPISGHATLYWYQQILGQGPKLLIQFQNNGVVDDSQLPKDRFSAERLKGVDSTLKIQPAKLEDSAVYLCASSLALPANYGYTFGSGTRLTVV.

The genes are TRBV20-1 and TRBJ2-7; unclear D gene. Trimming took 3 bases from V and 1 from J, leaving 10 bases between them. Germline loops: CDR1 DFQATT, CDR2 SNEGSKA (reference sequence). This CDR3 is built from 13 residues. Here the CDR3 DNA reads TGCAGTGCTAGTTCGCCCAAATCCTACGAGCAGTACTTC. Amino acid sequence: CSASSPKSYEQYF.

The chain joins TRBV27 to TRBJ1-4; D gene ambiguous. This CDR3 is built from 13 residues. The V end was cut by 6 bases, the J end by 8 bases, with 13 bases between. The V gene's germline CDR1 is MNHEY and CDR2 SMNVEV (reference sequence). The CDR3 DNA follows: TGTGCCAGCAGCCCTACAGAGAGGGAAAAACTGTTTTTT. Translation: CASSPTEREKLFF.

The table lists this clonotype with many counts. This rearrangement joins TRBV25-1 to TRBJ1-6; a weak D match, TRBD1 (6 bases). The CDR3 totals 14 residues. The V gene lost 5 bases and the J gene lost 7 bases, with 12 bases spanning the gap. Germline CDR1 reads MGHDK; CDR2 reads SYGVNS. DNA of the CDR3: TGTGCCAGCAGTTATAGGGGGTTGAATTCACCCCTCCACTTT. Translated, it gives CASSYRGLNSPLHF.

With respect to this clonotype: This sequence may be a read error, since a much larger clone differs from it by one base. This chain links TRBV7-2 with TRBJ2-5, with D possibly matching TRBD2 (6 bases). The germline V and J ends were trimmed by 5 bases and 4 bases, with 17 bases remaining between them. CDR3 length equals 15 residues. The V gene's germline CDR1 is SGHTA and CDR2 FQGNSA. This CDR3 is CASSPGVYLGETQYF. CDR3 coding DNA: TGTGCCAGCAGCCCGGGGGTGTATTTGGGAGAGACCCAGTACTTC.

On this clonotype itself: A read error is likely, as this CDR3 ends without the conserved phenylalanine or tryptophan. V usage is TRBV7-2 and J usage is TRBJ1-3, with unresolved D. V lost 1 base and J 1 base, leaving 11 bases between the germline ends. CDR3 length: 16 amino acids. The V gene's germline CDR1 is SGHTA and CDR2 FQGNSA. The DNA for the CDR3 is TGTGCCAGCAGCTTAGGCCCTTGGAAATCTGGAAACACCATATATCTT. Protein sequence: CASSLGPWKSGNTIYL.

In its sample, this clonotype was seen once. This chain connects TRBV4-2 to TRBJ2-7; TRBD2 agrees at 7 bases. V lost 1 base, J lost 2 bases, and 5 bases stayed unmatched. Germline V gene data show CDR1 as LGHNA and CDR2 as YNFKEQ. The CDR3 consists of 15 residues. CDR3 loop: CASSQVEAGTYEQYF. As DNA, the CDR3 is TGTGCCAGCAGCCAAGTGGAAGCGGGGACCTACGAGCAGTACTTC.

As to this clonotype: Its ends do not fully match the called genes, so a read error is possible. The genes are TRBV7-6 and TRBJ2-7; no firm D call. Germline V gives CDR1 SGHVS, CDR2 FNYEAQ. The CDR3 is 15 amino acids. CDR3 nucleotides: TGTGCTAGCAGCGCTTCATCCGACCCTGGATACGAGCATTACTTC. This encodes CASSASSDPGYEHYF.

Many counts were recorded for this clonotype. The V gene is TRBV7-2, the J gene TRBJ2-7; D is possibly TRBD1 or TRBD2 (6 bases each). The CDR3 loop spans 14 amino acids. The germline V gene has CDR1 SGHTA and CDR2 FQGNSA. V dropped 5 bases and J dropped 4 bases, with 15 bases sitting between them. CDR3 coding DNA: TGTGCCAGCAGCCGAAAAGGGGGGCTTTACGAGCAGTACTTC. It translates to CASSRKGGLYEQYF.

For the CDR3, the DNA is TGTGCCAGCAGTGTCACGGGACAGGGTTCTCAGCCCCAGCATTTT. Its protein is CASSVTGQGSQPQHF. The genes are TRBV2 and TRBJ1-5; the match to TRBD1 covers 9 bases. Unmatched junction bases numbered 7, after V lost 4 bases and J lost 6 bases. Germline V gene lookup returns CDR1 SNHLY and CDR2 FYNNEI. This CDR3 has 15 residues.

The table lists this clonotype with a few counts. The chain recombines TRBV28 with TRBJ2-3; 8 positions match TRBD2. V dropped 2 bases and J dropped 4; count of bases not matched to a gene: 11. CDR3 length: 17 amino acids. Germline V lookup: CDR1 MDHEN, CDR2 SYDVKM. CDR3 loop: CASSLRGRAGGPDTQYF. The CDR3 region has the DNA TGTGCCAGCAGTTTACGCGGTAGGGCGGGGGGACCAGATACGCAGTATTTT.

To note about this clonotype: A much larger clone sits a single nucleotide away, making a read error possible. The chain links TRBV6-6 to TRBJ2-7; TRBD1 might be the D (5 bases). V lost 1 base to trimming and J lost 0 bases, with 10 bases between them. CDR3 length: 15 residues. Germline values: CDR1 MNHNY, CDR2 SVGAGI (reference sequence). CDR3 sequence reads: CASSYCRVVSYEQYF. CDR3 DNA: TGTGCCAGCAGTTACTGCAGGGTGGTCTCCTACGAGCAGTACTTC.

The CDR3 nucleotides read TGTGCCAGCGCAAATTCGCCGGGGGGGGACTATGGCTACACCTTC. Translation: CASANSPGGDYGYTF. The chain recombines TRBV2 with TRBJ1-2; weak D call: TRBD1 (5 bases). The CDR3 is 15 residues long. V was trimmed by 8 bases and J by 3 bases, leaving 19 bases between them. CDR1 and CDR2 (germline): SNHLY, FYNNEI.

The chain is built from TRBV6-1 and TRBJ2-5, with 9 bases identical to TRBD2. The CDR3 extends over 16 amino acids. The germline V gene has CDR1 MNHNS and CDR2 SASEGT. J gave up 5 bases and V 1 base, and 8 bases lay outside the gene matches. Here the CDR3 DNA reads TGTGCCAGCAGTGAAGTTAGCGGGGGATGGGGGGAGACCCAGTACTTC. It codes for CASSEVSGGWGETQYF.

The V call is TRBV6-1, the J call TRBJ2-3, with D unclear. The CDR3 is made up of 14 amino acids. The germline V and J ends were trimmed by 8 bases and 5 bases, with 17 bases remaining between them. CDR1 is MNHNS and CDR2 is SASEGT in the germline V gene. The DNA for the CDR3 is TGTGCCAGCTCTCTCTCCCCCCAAGGAGATACGCAGTATTTT. This gives the protein CASSLSPQGDTQYF.

Concerning this clonotype: Here the CDR3 omits its conserved ending phenylalanine or tryptophan, so a read error is the likely source. Because the CDR3's place on the DNA is in doubt, the DNA is left out and the CDR3 is given as listed by TCRdb. The chain has TRBV7-2 and TRBJ2-3; no DNA check was done on the table's D call, TRBD1. In germline, CDR1 is SGHTA, CDR2 FQGNSA. The length of the CDR3 is 13 amino acids, counting both ends. The CDR3 here is CASSLAAGDTQNS.

This clonotype was counted a few times. J is TRBJ2-1 and V is TRBV19; TRBD2 matches at 11 bases. J lost 4 bases, V lost 3 bases, and 8 bases had no gene match. The V gene's germline CDR1 is LNHDA and CDR2 SQIVND (reference sequence). The CDR3 runs to 17 residues. CDR3 sequence: CASSMGSGGVLYNEQFF. DNA for the CDR3: TGTGCCAGTAGTATGGGTAGCGGGGGGGTCCTTTACAATGAGCAGTTCTTC.

A few counts support this clonotype. This chain joins TRBV7-9 and TRBJ2-3, with 9 bases fitting TRBD2. CDR1 and CDR2 (germline): SEHNR, FQNEAQ (reference sequence). The J segment lost 6 bases and the V segment lost 4 bases, leaving 8 bases of the junction unmatched. CDR3 length: 15 amino acids. In DNA, the CDR3 is TGTGCCAGCAGCTCGCGGGGGGGCCGAGAGGATACGCAGTATTTT. Translated: CASSSRGGREDTQYF. Based on the CDR3 plus reference TRBV7-9 and TRBJ2-3, the full variable domain is DTGVSQNPRHKITKRGQNVTFRCDPISEHNRLYWYRQTLGQGPEFLTYFQNEAQLEKSRLLSDRFSAERPKGSFSTLEIQRTEQGDSAMYLCASSSRGGREDTQYFGPGTRLTVL.